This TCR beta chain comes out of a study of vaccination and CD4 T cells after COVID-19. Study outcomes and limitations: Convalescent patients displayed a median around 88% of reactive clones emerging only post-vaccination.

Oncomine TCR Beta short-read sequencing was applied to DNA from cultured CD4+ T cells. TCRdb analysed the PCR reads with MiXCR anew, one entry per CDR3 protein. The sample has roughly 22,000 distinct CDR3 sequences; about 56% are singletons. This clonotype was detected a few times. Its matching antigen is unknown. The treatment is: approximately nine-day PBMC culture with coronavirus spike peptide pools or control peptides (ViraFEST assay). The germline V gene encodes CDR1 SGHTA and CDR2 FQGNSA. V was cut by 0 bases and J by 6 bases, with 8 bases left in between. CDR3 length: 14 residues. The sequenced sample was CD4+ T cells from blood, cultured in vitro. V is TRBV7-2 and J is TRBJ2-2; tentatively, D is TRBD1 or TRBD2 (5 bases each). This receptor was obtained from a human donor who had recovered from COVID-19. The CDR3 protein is CASSLAQGAGELFF. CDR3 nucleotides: TGTGCCAGCAGCTTAGCGCAGGGAGCCGGGGAGCTGTTTTTT.